This passage covers 32 T cell receptor beta chains from one sample sequenced in a study of blood T cells in healthy people across ages. The authors ran a second PCR of about 6 to 11 cycles using a sample-barcoded 5' primer and a J-beta primer mix. TCRdb analysed the 5' RACE reads with MiXCR anew, one entry per CDR3 protein. The sample records hundreds of thousands of distinct CDR3 sequences, 40% to 45% being singletons. Sequencing input: blood. These receptors originate from an older man in good health.

The chain employs TRBV7-2 and TRBJ1-4; the D gene is possibly TRBD1 (5 bases). Germline lookup yields CDR1 SGHTA and CDR2 FQGNSA. Trimming pared 5 bases from V and 10 bases from J, leaving 17 bases between. The CDR3 contains 14 residues. CDR3 coding DNA: TGTGCCAGCAGCGTATGGGACGGGGGAGGAAAACTGTTTTTT. Residues: CASSVWDGGGKLFF.

In nucleotides, the CDR3 is TGTGCCAGCAGCATGCGGACAGGGCCGAACACCGGGGAGCTGTTTTTT. Translation: CASSMRTGPNTGELFF. This chain joins TRBV3-1 and TRBJ2-2, with 8 bases that match TRBD1. V shed 5 bases, J shed 0 bases, and the junction held 5 bases outside the gene matches. CDR1 and CDR2 (germline): LGHDT, YNNKEL (reference sequence). The CDR3 is 16 amino acids.

V and J are TRBV11-2 and TRBJ2-4, with TRBD1 matching 9 bases. The germline CDR1 and CDR2 sequences are SGHAT and FQNNGV. Trimming cost V 4 bases and J 7 bases; bases outside gene matches: 17. The CDR3 is 18 residues long. This CDR3 reads CASSSPRRDRVGVNIQYF. Written as DNA, the CDR3 is TGTGCCAGCAGCTCCCCTAGACGGGACAGGGTAGGGGTGAACATTCAGTACTTC.

A note on this clonotype: A read error is possible here, since a much larger clone lies one base away. This chain connects TRBV6-2 or TRBV6-3 to TRBJ1-6; the D gene is possibly TRBD1 (5 bases). The CDR3 is 14 residues long. Germline values: CDR1 MNHEY, CDR2 SVGEGT. The CDR3 DNA is TGTGCCAGCAGCCCCGGGACTCCTAACCCACCCCCCCACTTT. It is translated as CASSPGTPNPPPHF.

The CDR3 bases are TGCGCCAGCAGCGGACGACAGGGGCTGAACACTGAAGCTTTCTTT. Translated: CASSGRQGLNTEAFF. The chain carries TRBV5-1 and TRBJ1-1; TRBD1 aligns across 8 bases. The germline CDR1 and CDR2 sequences are SGHRS and YFSETQ. There are 15 residues in the CDR3. J lost 0 bases, V lost 4 bases, and 5 bases had no gene match.

This clonotype occurred once. At one end, the junction sequence differs from germline, possibly due to a read error. The chain has TRBV6-6 and TRBJ2-3; 9 bases are shared with TRBD2. In germline, CDR1 is MNHNY, CDR2 SVGAGI (reference sequence). CDR3 length equals 15 residues. The CDR3 protein is CASRNSGGPTDTRYF. The CDR3 DNA reads TGTGCCAGCAGGAATAGCGGGGGCCCCACAGATACGCGGTATTTT.

This clonotype was counted only a few times. The chain has TRBV7-9 and TRBJ2-1; TRBD1 matches at 7 bases. Per the germline V gene, CDR1 is SEHNR and CDR2 is FQNEAQ (reference sequence). CDR3 length equals 13 residues. Germline trimming cut 4 bases from V and 6 bases from J; bases unmatched to any gene: 3. CDR3 sequence (DNA): TGTGCCAGCAGCTCGGACAGGAGCAATGAGCAGTTCTTC. Its protein product is CASSSDRSNEQFF.

The V and J genes are TRBV6-6 and TRBJ2-2, with 8 bases fitting TRBD2. The CDR3 is made up of 15 amino acids. Germline V CDR1 and CDR2: MNHNY, SVGAGI (reference sequence). V was pared by 7 bases and J by 6 bases, with 10 bases of the junction left unmatched. The CDR3 loop reads CASILPRGGSGELFF. In DNA form, the CDR3 reads TGTGCCAGCATCCTCCCACGGGGGGGCTCCGGGGAGCTGTTTTTT.

This clonotype was picked up many times. The CDR3 protein is CASSQNLVGPTYEQYF. The CDR3 nucleotides read TGCGCCAGCAGCCAAAACTTAGTAGGTCCTACCTACGAGCAGTACTTC. This chain connects TRBV4-3 to TRBJ2-7; D is unclear. The V end lost 2 bases, the J end lost 2 bases, and 16 bases lay between the germline ends. CDR1 and CDR2 from the germline V gene are LGHNA and YSLEER. The CDR3 has 16 residues.

The gene calls are TRBV14 and TRBJ2-1; no reliable D call. Germline V CDR1 and CDR2: SGHDN, FVKESK. CDR3 length: 12 residues. V lost 4 bases to trimming and J lost 7 bases, with 8 bases between them. The CDR3 is CASSRQTNEQFF. Written as DNA, the CDR3 is TGTGCCAGCAGCCGACAAACAAATGAGCAGTTCTTC.

The J gene is TRBJ1-6, the V gene TRBV2; D ambiguous. Germline-derived CDR1 and CDR2 are SNHLY and FYNNEI. The CDR3 has 13 residues. V shed 8 bases and J shed 5 bases, with 10 bases lying between them. The CDR3 region has the DNA TGTGCCAGCGGAAGGGAAAATAATTCACCCCTCCACTTT. This encodes CASGRENNSPLHF.

The gene calls are TRBV9 and TRBJ1-6; 7 positions match TRBD1. With V trimmed by 3 bases and J by 6 bases, 3 bases remained unmatched. The germline V gene has CDR1 SGDLS and CDR2 YYNGEE. This CDR3 contains 14 residues. CDR3 loop: CASSGQGTNSPLHF. CDR3 sequence (DNA): TGTGCCAGCAGCGGACAGGGAACTAATTCACCCCTCCACTTT.

The chain links TRBV12-3 or TRBV12-4 to TRBJ2-1; 12 positions agree with TRBD1. V gave up 7 bases and J gave up 7 bases; unmatched junction bases: 11. The CDR3 is made up of 16 amino acids. The DNA of the CDR3 is TGTGCCAGCACCCTTATCGGGACAGGGGGCCGGAATGAGCAGTTCTTC. Translation gives CASTLIGTGGRNEQFF.

A few counts support this clonotype. The chain has TRBV6-5 and TRBJ2-7; D may be TRBD1 (5 bases). V lost 7 bases and J 2 bases, leaving 18 bases between the germline ends. The CDR3 spans 15 residues. Germline CDR1 MNHEY, CDR2 SVGAGI. The CDR3 DNA follows: TGTGCCAGCACCGACAGTACCCCAGGGACCTACGAGCAGTACTTC. Residues: CASTDSTPGTYEQYF.

The count of this clonotype is one. The chain has TRBV10-2 and TRBJ1-5; 7 positions match TRBD1. This CDR3 spans 14 amino acids. J lost 5 bases, V lost 4 bases, and 5 bases had no gene match. From germline, CDR1 is WSHSY and CDR2 SAAADI. This CDR3 reads CASSGQGEHQPQHF. As DNA, the CDR3 is TGCGCCAGCAGTGGACAGGGAGAGCATCAGCCCCAGCATTTT.

This clonotype has a handful of counts. The chain combines TRBV6-1 with TRBJ2-7; TRBD2 matches 11 bases. CDR1 is MNHNS, CDR2 SASEGT, per germline. The CDR3 totals 15 residues. V was pared by 2 bases and J by 7 bases, with 7 bases of the junction left unmatched. The CDR3 reads CASSEPGTSGNEQYF. CDR3 coding DNA: TGTGCCAGCAGTGAACCCGGGACTAGCGGCAATGAGCAGTACTTC.

In this sample, this clonotype turned up many times. V usage is TRBV4-3 and J usage is TRBJ2-7; 7 bases are a match to TRBD1. The CDR3 consists of 15 residues. Germline CDR1 LGHNA, CDR2 YSLEER. V gave up 5 bases and J gave up 3 bases; unmatched junction bases: 10. The CDR3 bases are TGCGCCAGCAGCACACGAACGGGACAGCACTACGAGCAGTACTTC. It translates to CASSTRTGQHYEQYF.

The genes are TRBV29-1 and TRBJ2-6; unclear D gene. The CDR3 spans 13 residues. V lost 8 bases and J 1 base, leaving 9 bases between the germline ends. Per germline, CDR1 SQVTM and CDR2 ANQGSEA. The chain's CDR3 is CSLLRSGANVLTF. The DNA for the CDR3 is TGCAGCCTTCTGAGATCTGGGGCCAACGTCCTGACTTTC.

The rearrangement links TRBV24-1 to TRBJ2-4; D not certain. V was shortened by 10 bases and J by 3 bases, with 6 bases between the two germline ends. This CDR3 spans 11 amino acids. The germline gives CDR1 KGHDR, CDR2 SFDVKD. The CDR3 is CATKGKNIQYF. The DNA of the CDR3 is TGTGCCACGAAGGGCAAAAACATTCAGTACTTC.

The rearrangement links TRBV7-2 to TRBJ2-5; a weak D match, TRBD2 (6 bases). This CDR3 region has 15 residues. The V gene's germline CDR1 is SGHTA and CDR2 FQGNSA. Between the trimmed V and J ends, which lost 0 bases and 4 bases, there was a span of 12 bases. This CDR3 reads CASSLAGSGPETQYF. CDR3 DNA: TGTGCCAGCAGCTTAGCGGGGAGCGGGCCAGAGACCCAGTACTTC.

This sequence joins TRBV20-1 and TRBJ2-3, with D possibly called TRBD1 or TRBD2 (5 bases each). Trimming removed 4 bases from V and 3 bases from J, with 11 bases in between. The CDR3 extends over 13 amino acids. Looked up from germline, CDR1 is DFQATT and CDR2 is SNEGSKA (reference sequence). The CDR3 coding sequence is TGCAGTGCTACCGGGACGGGTACAGATACGCAGTATTTT. This encodes CSATGTGTDTQYF.

Of note for this clonotype: A junction boundary mismatches the germline segment, possibly from a read error. J is TRBJ1-2 and V is TRBV7-9, with D unresolved. Germline loops: CDR1 SEHNR, CDR2 FQNEAQ (reference sequence). The CDR3 runs to 14 residues. The CDR3 DNA is TGTGCCAGCAGCTTATTGTCCGAGGGCTATGGCAACACCTTC. Amino acid sequence: CASSLLSEGYGNTF.

This clonotype was seen at least ten times. The chain links TRBV11-1 to TRBJ2-5, with 7 positions matching TRBD1. Germline V gene lookup returns CDR1 SGHAT and CDR2 FQDESV (reference sequence). Trimming removed 5 bases from V and 1 base from J; junction bases left unmatched: 7. This CDR3 has 15 amino acids. CDR3 amino acids: CASSLRQGTQETQYF. The CDR3 DNA reads TGTGCCAGCAGCCTAAGACAGGGCACCCAAGAGACCCAGTACTTC.

Concerning this clonotype itself: The junction departs from the called germline gene at one end, perhaps through a read error. This chain joins TRBV4-3 and TRBJ2-3, with 8 bases fitting TRBD2. The CDR3 consists of 16 residues. Germline loops: CDR1 LGHNA, CDR2 YSLEER. Here the CDR3 reads CTSSPQGGGPTDTQYF. The CDR3 coding sequence is TGCACCAGCAGCCCTCAAGGCGGGGGGCCCACAGATACGCAGTATTTT.

This clonotype occurred a few times. V and J are TRBV7-3 and TRBJ2-1; D not certain. This CDR3 spans 15 amino acids. The V gene lost 5 bases and the J gene lost 5 bases, with 16 bases spanning the gap. Germline values: CDR1 SGHTA, CDR2 FQGTGA. In nucleotides, the CDR3 is TGTGCCAGCAGCCCATCTTCTGTCCCAGACAATGAGCAGTTCTTC. This encodes CASSPSSVPDNEQFF.

J is TRBJ2-2 and V is TRBV4-1, with 8 bases identical to TRBD1. Germline V gene data show CDR1 as MGHRA and CDR2 as YSYEKL. This CDR3 contains 17 residues. Trimming took 2 bases from V and 6 from J; bases not matched to a gene: 11. Written as DNA, the CDR3 is TGCGCCAGCAGCCAACGTATTCAAGGACAGGGATCCGGGGAGCTGTTTTTT. Protein: CASSQRIQGQGSGELFF.

Many counts were recorded for this clonotype. This may be a read error, as it is one base from a much larger clone. The chain links TRBV5-1 to TRBJ2-5; D not certain. V was cut by 4 bases and J by 4 bases, with 11 bases left in between. The germline CDR1 and CDR2 sequences are SGHRS and YFSETQ. CDR3 length: 13 residues. The CDR3 DNA reads as TGCGCCAGCAGCGTGTTTGTTCGAGAGACCCAGTACTTC. Translation: CASSVFVRETQYF. Filled out from reference TRBV5-1 and TRBJ2-5, the complete variable domain reads KAGVTQTPRYLIKTRGQQVTLSCSPISGHRSVSWYQQTPGQGLQFLFEYFSETQRNKGNFPGRFSGRQFSNSRSEMNVSTLELGDSALYLCASSVFVRETQYFGPGTRLLVL.

This clonotype was detected a few times. The chain combines TRBV7-2 with TRBJ2-5; 9 bases align to TRBD1. V was pared by 0 bases and J by 4 bases, with 3 bases of the junction left unmatched. The germline CDR1 and CDR2 sequences are SGHTA and FQGNSA. The length of the CDR3 is 15 residues. CDR3 in amino acids: CASSLAVTGGETQYF. For the CDR3, the DNA is TGTGCCAGCAGCTTAGCGGTGACAGGGGGAGAGACCCAGTACTTC. Filled out from reference TRBV7-2 and TRBJ2-5, the complete variable domain reads GAGVSQSPSNKVTEKGKDVELRCDPISGHTALYWYRQSLGQGLEFLIYFQGNSAPDKSGLPSDRFSAERTGGSVSTLTIQRTQQEDSAVYLCASSLAVTGGETQYFGPGTRLLVL.

This clonotype was counted ten times or more. The gene calls are TRBV4-3 and TRBJ2-1; TRBD2 agrees at 9 bases. The CDR3 sequence is 15 residues long. Looked up from germline, CDR1 is LGHNA and CDR2 is YSLEER. V dropped 1 base and J dropped 8; count of bases not matched to a gene: 6. CDR3 bases: TGCGCCAGCAGCCAAGGGGGGACTAGCTTGGATGAGCAGTTCTTC. This gives the protein CASSQGGTSLDEQFF.

In its sample, this clonotype was seen many times. The rearrangement links TRBV28 to TRBJ2-1; 7 positions agree with TRBD2. The germline gives CDR1 MDHEN, CDR2 SYDVKM. Trimming at V came to 5 bases and at J to 6 bases, leaving 16 bases not matched to a gene. The CDR3 runs 17 residues. CDR3 bases: TGTGCCAGCAGTCCCGGCCCCCGACTAGCAACCGGCAATGAGCAGTTCTTC. Translating gives CASSPGPRLATGNEQFF.

In the case of this clonotype: An end of the junction differs from the germline gene, which may be a read error. This sequence joins TRBV20-1 and TRBJ1-6; 7 bases line up with TRBD1. The CDR3 is made up of 15 amino acids. Germline V gene lookup returns CDR1 DFQATT and CDR2 SNEGSKA (reference sequence). CDR3 in DNA: TGCAGTGCTAGCGCCGGGACAGCGTATAATTCACCCCCCCACTTT. Encoded protein: CSASAGTAYNSPPHF.

This clonotype was observed many times. The chain combines TRBV7-2 with TRBJ2-3, with TRBD2 identical over 7 bases. V gave up 1 base and J gave up 1 base; unmatched junction bases: 2. This CDR3 spans 15 amino acids. Germline V gene sequence: CDR1 SGHTA, CDR2 FQGNSA. The CDR3 bases are TGTGCCAGCAGCTTAGATCGGGGGGGCACAGATACGCAGTATTTT. This gives the protein CASSLDRGGTDTQYF.